This TCR beta chain was profiled in a study of OX40 agonist ivuxolimab in advanced cancers. Study as a whole: Patients were treated with ivuxolimab, an agonistic anti-OX40 (CD134) antibody. The study, taken as a whole, reports: Among expanded peripheral T cells, antigen specificity went undetermined. Clonal expansion by week 6 occurred in CD4+ and CD8+ blood T cells (at 0.1 to 3.0 mg/kg).

Points on this clone: Its antigen is currently unknown.

If patients had autoimmune disease history or systemic immunosuppression, they were excluded. Deletions cut 2 bases from V and 8 bases from J, with 15 bases between. The germline V gene has CDR1 MNHNY and CDR2 SVGAGI (reference sequence). This CDR3 is built from 14 residues. Sequencing used immunoSEQ multiplex PCR; TCRdb keeps in-frame clones, though not all of them. Of roughly 37,000 clones listed, 74% are singletons. Sequenced material: CD4+ or CD8+ T cells sorted from blood, taken in a trial of the OX40 agonist ivuxolimab. This TCR derives from an adult with an advanced solid tumor such as melanoma, head and neck, liver or kidney cancer. This chain joins TRBV6-6 and TRBJ1-1; maybe TRBD1 (5 bases). The DNA for the CDR3 is TGTGCCAGCAGTTACGGGCAGGGTCTCAGAGAAGCTTTCTTT. Translating gives CASSYGQGLREAFF.